These 4 T cell receptor beta chains came from one sample sequenced in a study of control samples from healthy donors and cancer patients. The protocol was immunoSEQ multiplex PCR, while the TCRdb copy is restricted to in-frame clones and leaves out a portion. The sample shows about 130,000 clones, 80% to 95% of them seen only once. Sequenced sample: blood. These receptors all stem from a young man in good health.

The rearrangement joins TRBV9 to TRBJ2-5, with TRBD2 identical over 7 bases. The CDR3 consists of 13 residues. The V segment lost 7 bases and the J segment 5 bases; nucleotides outside the gene matches: 8. Germline V lookup: CDR1 SGDLS, CDR2 YYNGEE. CDR3 in DNA: TGTGCCAGCGCCGCGGGGAGGGCGGAGACCCAGTACTTC. Protein: CASAAGRAETQYF.

The chain recombines TRBV6-4 with TRBJ2-3; 10 bases fit TRBD2. J gave up 4 bases and V 3 bases, and 4 bases lay outside the gene matches. Looked up from germline, CDR1 is MRHNA and CDR2 is SNTAGT. This CDR3 is built from 15 residues. CDR3 coding DNA: TGTGCCAGCAGTGAACTAGCGGGGAGCGCAGATACGCAGTATTTT. Residues: CASSELAGSADTQYF.

V is TRBV2 and J is TRBJ2-1, with D unresolved. V lost 2 bases and J lost 3, with 5 bases in between. This CDR3 has 13 residues. From germline, CDR1 is SNHLY and CDR2 FYNNEI. The CDR3 here is CASSELDYNEQFF. The CDR3 DNA follows: TGTGCCAGCAGTGAACTGGACTACAATGAGCAGTTCTTC.

This chain joins TRBV2 and TRBJ1-5, with D unresolved. V was cut by 4 bases and J by 0 bases, with 10 bases left in between. The CDR3 has 15 residues. The V gene's germline CDR1 is SNHLY and CDR2 FYNNEI. The CDR3 coding sequence is TGTGCCAGCAGTGCGGTAGAACCTAGCAATCAGCCCCAGCATTTT. It is translated as CASSAVEPSNQPQHF.